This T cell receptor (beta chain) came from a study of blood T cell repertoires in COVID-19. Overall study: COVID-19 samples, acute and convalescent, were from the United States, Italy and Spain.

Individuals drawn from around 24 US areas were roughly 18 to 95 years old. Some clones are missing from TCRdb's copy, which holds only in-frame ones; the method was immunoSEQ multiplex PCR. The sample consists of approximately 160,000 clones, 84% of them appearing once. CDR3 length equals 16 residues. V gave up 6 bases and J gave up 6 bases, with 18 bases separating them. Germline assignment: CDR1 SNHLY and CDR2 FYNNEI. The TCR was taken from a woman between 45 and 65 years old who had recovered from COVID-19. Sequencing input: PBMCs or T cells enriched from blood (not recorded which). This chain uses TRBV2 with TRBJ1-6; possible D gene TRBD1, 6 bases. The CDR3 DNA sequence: TGTGCCAGCAGGTGGGGTCACAGGGATGTTAATTCACCCCTCCACTTT. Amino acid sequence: CASRWGHRDVNSPLHF.